The 26 T cell receptor beta chains given below trace back to one sample, sequenced in a study of CD8 T cells in ankylosing spondylitis. Each CDR3 protein is one row after TCRdb ran MiXCR on the 5' RACE reads. The sample yields approximately 300,000 distinct CDR3 sequences, roughly 8% seen once. Study conclusions and caveats: Ankylosing spondylitis blood appeared to carry a characteristic TCR beta motif of fewer than 10 highly homologous variants.

The antigens these receptors bind are not known. The specimen sequenced was blood, either unsorted or a sorted T cell fraction (not recorded which). The source is a male donor with ankylosing spondylitis.

Only a few counts were recorded for this clonotype. The CDR3 sequence: CASSFVLAGDYNEQFF. CDR3 in DNA: TGTGCCAGCAGTTTTGTTCTAGCGGGAGACTACAATGAGCAGTTCTTC. The V call is TRBV12-3 or TRBV12-4, the J call TRBJ2-1, with 10 bases identical to TRBD2. V lost 3 bases and J lost 3; bases outside the gene matches: 5. This CDR3 is built from 16 residues.

The V gene is TRBV6-2 or TRBV6-3, the J gene TRBJ2-3; no reliable D call. Trimming took off 3 bases at V and 2 bases at J, with 9 bases between the two ends. The germline CDR1 and CDR2 sequences are MNHEY and SVGEGT. This CDR3 is built from 14 residues. The CDR3 spells CASSYDFFTDTQYF. For the CDR3, the DNA is TGTGCCAGCAGTTATGATTTTTTCACAGATACGCAGTATTTT.

This chain's CDR3 is CASSPRRNTDTQYF. CDR3 nucleotides: TGTGCCAGCAGCCCACGACGAAACACAGATACGCAGTATTTT. V gene TRBV7-3 combines with J gene TRBJ2-3; no clear D. The germline V gene encodes CDR1 SGHTA and CDR2 FQGTGA. This CDR3 is built from 14 residues. Trimming stripped 5 bases from V and 2 bases from J, with 11 bases between.

For the CDR3, the DNA is TGTGCCATCAGTGATCAACAGTTCGCTGAAGCTTTCTTT. This translates into CAISDQQFAEAFF. This chain links TRBV10-3 with TRBJ1-1; no clear D. Germline CDR1 is ENHRY and CDR2 is SYGVKD. Deletions cut 3 bases from V and 6 bases from J, with 11 bases between. This CDR3 is 13 amino acids long.

This clonotype was seen only a few times. J is TRBJ2-1 and V is TRBV29-1, with 12 bases aligning to TRBD2. Germline CDR1 is SQVTM and CDR2 is ANQGSEA. This CDR3 has 13 residues. Trimming removed 7 bases from V and 4 bases from J; junction bases left unmatched: 2. The CDR3 loop reads CSASGRGYNEQFF. CDR3 nucleotide sequence: TGCAGCGCTAGCGGGAGGGGGTACAATGAGCAGTTCTTC.

This clonotype was seen a handful of times. The J gene is TRBJ1-1, the V gene TRBV5-1; D gene unclear. The germline V and J ends were trimmed by 2 bases and 1 base, with 12 bases remaining between them. Germline V lookup: CDR1 SGHRS, CDR2 YFSETQ. This CDR3 region has 15 residues. CDR3 in DNA: TGCGCCAGCAGCTTTTACCGGGTAGGGAACACTGAAGCTTTCTTT. Translating gives CASSFYRVGNTEAFF.

This clonotype turned up a few times. This chain links TRBV6-5 with TRBJ2-3; TRBD1 aligns across 8 bases. The CDR3 is made up of 16 amino acids. J was trimmed by 2 bases and V by 0 bases; bases with no gene match: 4. Per germline, CDR1 MNHEY and CDR2 SVGAGI. In nucleotides, the CDR3 is TGTGCCAGCAGTTACTCGACGGGACAGGCCACAGATACGCAGTATTTT. Translated, it gives CASSYSTGQATDTQYF.

This clonotype was detected a few times. The V call is TRBV20-1, the J call TRBJ2-3; D is undetermined. This CDR3 has 17 residues. The germline V gene encodes CDR1 DFQATT and CDR2 SNEGSKA (reference sequence). Between the trimmed V and J ends, which lost 0 bases and 2 bases, there was a span of 18 bases. Here the CDR3 DNA reads TGCAGTGCTAGAGATCAGATCCGTGCGACCCACACAGATACGCAGTATTTT. Translated: CSARDQIRATHTDTQYF.

This clonotype was detected many times. The V gene is TRBV27, the J gene TRBJ1-5; no reliable D call. Germline V CDR1 and CDR2: MNHEY, SMNVEV (reference sequence). Deletions cut 5 bases from V and 3 bases from J, with 14 bases between. The CDR3 spans 15 residues. CDR3 sequence reads: CASSPAVGNNQPQHF. In DNA, the CDR3 is TGTGCCAGCAGTCCGGCGGTGGGTAACAATCAGCCCCAGCATTTT.

The CDR3 DNA sequence: TGCGCCAGCAGCCACTACGGACTAGCGGGAGAAACAGATACGCAGTATTTT. This codes for CASSHYGLAGETDTQYF. The chain has TRBV5-1 and TRBJ2-3, with TRBD2 identical over 13 bases. This CDR3 is 17 amino acids long. Germline V lookup: CDR1 SGHRS, CDR2 YFSETQ. With 4 bases clipped from V and 3 bases from J, the junction kept 8 bases outside the gene matches.

The chain combines TRBV29-1 with TRBJ2-7, with D possibly TRBD1 on 5 matching bases. With 0 bases removed from V and 1 base from J, the gap between germline ends came to 19 bases. Germline values: CDR1 SQVTM, CDR2 ANQGSEA. The CDR3 has 17 amino acids. CDR3 sequence reads: CSVEDRNRWTTSYEQYF. The CDR3 nucleotides read TGCAGCGTTGAAGATCGAAACCGATGGACAACATCCTACGAGCAGTACTTC.

V is TRBV2 and J is TRBJ2-1; D not resolved. Germline CDR1 and CDR2: SNHLY and FYNNEI. This CDR3 is 13 amino acids long. With 5 bases removed from V and 2 bases from J, the gap between germline ends came to 7 bases. The chain's CDR3 is CASSSTPYNEQFF. In nucleotides, the CDR3 is TGTGCCAGCAGTTCTACTCCCTACAATGAGCAGTTCTTC. Drawing the rest from reference TRBV2 and TRBJ2-1, the complete variable domain is EPEVTQTPSHQVTQMGQEVILRCVPISNHLYFYWYRQILGQKVEFLVSFYNNEISEKSEIFDDQFSVERPDGSNFTLKIRSTKLEDSAMYFCASSSTPYNEQFFGPGTRLTVL.

This clonotype occurred a few times. This sequence joins TRBV14 and TRBJ2-2; 8 nucleotides line up with TRBD1. Trimming cost V 5 bases and J 4 bases; bases outside gene matches: 6. CDR1 and CDR2 from the germline V gene are SGHDN and FVKESK. The CDR3 totals 15 residues. CDR3 sequence reads: CASSSRGRGTGELFF. The CDR3, as DNA: TGTGCCAGCAGCTCCAGGGGGCGCGGCACCGGGGAGCTGTTTTTT.

This clonotype was found a few times. The chain couples TRBV10-3 to TRBJ1-1; D unclear. The CDR3 totals 13 residues. V lost 5 bases and J 1 base, leaving 8 bases between the germline ends. The germline CDR1 and CDR2 sequences are ENHRY and SYGVKD. The CDR3 nucleotides read TGTGCCATCAGTTTCGGTGGGAACACTGAAGCTTTCTTT. Protein product: CAISFGGNTEAFF.

This clonotype showed up many times. The V call is TRBV20-1, the J call TRBJ2-2; tentative D call: TRBD2 (6 bases). V lost 6 bases and J 6 bases, leaving 14 bases between the germline ends. Germline V CDR1 and CDR2: DFQATT, SNEGSKA (reference sequence). The CDR3 has 13 residues. CDR3 loop: CSAYRPGAGELFF. CDR3 in DNA: TGCAGTGCGTACAGGCCGGGGGCCGGGGAGCTGTTTTTT.

This chain uses TRBV7-6 with TRBJ1-5; maybe TRBD1 (6 bases). V shed 1 base and J shed 7 bases, with 23 bases lying between them. Germline V gene data show CDR1 as SGHVS and CDR2 as FNYEAQ. The CDR3 runs to 18 residues. CDR3 loop: CASSLGPRWGREGQPQHF. The CDR3 coding sequence is TGTGCCAGCAGCTTAGGGCCCAGATGGGGGCGGGAGGGACAGCCCCAGCATTTT.

To note about this clonotype: Possible read error: a much larger clone is one base away. J is TRBJ2-1 and V is TRBV24-1, with 11 nucleotides matching TRBD2. Germline lookup yields CDR1 KGHDR and CDR2 SFDVKD. The CDR3 sequence is 16 residues long. J lost 10 bases, V lost 4 bases, and 11 bases had no gene match. The CDR3 protein is CATSEGTSGRWSEQFF. For the CDR3, the DNA is TGTGCCACCAGTGAAGGGACTAGCGGTAGATGGTCGGAGCAGTTCTTC.

The sample holds many counts of this clonotype. This chain connects TRBV27 to TRBJ2-1, with TRBD2 matching 8 bases. The CDR3 runs 15 residues. V was clipped by 8 bases and J by 4 bases; unmatched bases: 10. In germline, CDR1 is MNHEY, CDR2 SMNVEV (reference sequence). The CDR3 region is CASRVGGGGYNEQFF. CDR3 nucleotides: TGTGCCAGCCGAGTCGGGGGGGGTGGATACAATGAGCAGTTCTTC.

Ten or more counts support this clonotype. J is TRBJ2-1 and V is TRBV3-1; a weak D match, TRBD1 (5 bases). CDR1 LGHDT and CDR2 YNNKEL come from the germline V gene (reference sequence). V gave up 1 base and J gave up 5 bases, with 15 bases separating them. This CDR3 is 16 amino acids long. The CDR3 spells CASSQGEAWTHNEQFF. The DNA of the CDR3 is TGTGCCAGCAGCCAAGGAGAAGCCTGGACACACAATGAGCAGTTCTTC.

This clonotype came up a few times. The gene calls are TRBV27 and TRBJ2-3; no definite D call. Germline V gives CDR1 MNHEY, CDR2 SMNVEV (reference sequence). The CDR3 length is 13 residues. V shed 5 bases and J shed 6 bases, with 12 bases lying between them. This CDR3 is CASSRISGDTQYF. CDR3 DNA: TGTGCCAGCAGTCGTATAAGTGGGGATACGCAGTATTTT.

The sample holds many counts of this clonotype. V and J are TRBV5-1 and TRBJ2-1; D remains unclear. Germline V lookup: CDR1 SGHRS, CDR2 YFSETQ. CDR3 length equals 13 residues. Trimming shortened V by 3 bases and J by 6 bases, and 10 bases separated the two germline ends. CDR3 protein: CASSWTESNEQFF. The CDR3 DNA reads as TGCGCCAGCAGCTGGACCGAGAGCAATGAGCAGTTCTTC.

This clonotype was detected many times. The chain is built from TRBV29-1 and TRBJ2-2, with 7 bases lining up with TRBD2. The CDR3 contains 14 residues. V shed 3 bases and J 1 base; nucleotides not matched to a gene: 2. CDR1 SQVTM and CDR2 ANQGSEA come from the germline V gene. Here the CDR3 DNA reads TGCAGCGTTGATAGCGGGTTGAACACCGGGGAGCTGTTTTTT. Its translation: CSVDSGLNTGELFF.

The chain uses TRBV3-1 and TRBJ2-7; D is ambiguous. Germline V lookup: CDR1 LGHDT, CDR2 YNNKEL (reference sequence). CDR3 size: 16 residues. V was clipped by 4 bases and J by 2 bases, with 18 bases between them. CDR3 DNA sequence: TGTGCCAGCAGCCGGGGTCCGCCGTTCTTACCCTACGAGCAGTACTTC. This translates into CASSRGPPFLPYEQYF.

This clonotype showed up just a few times. The chain couples TRBV4-2 to TRBJ2-7, with 7 nucleotides matching TRBD2. Germline V gene data show CDR1 as LGHNA and CDR2 as YNFKEQ. With V trimmed by 0 bases and J by 2 bases, 16 bases remained unmatched. The CDR3 is 19 residues long. CDR3 sequence (DNA): TGTGCCAGCAGCCAAGAAAGGAGCGGCGGGAGAAGCCTTGCCTACGAGCAGTACTTC. This codes for CASSQERSGGRSLAYEQYF.

V usage is TRBV5-1 and J usage is TRBJ1-2; D is unresolved. V lost 0 bases and J lost 6, with 15 bases in between. The V gene's germline CDR1 is SGHRS and CDR2 YFSETQ. CDR3 length: 15 residues. As DNA, the CDR3 is TGCGCCAGCAGCTTGGAGGTGGGCTCGGTTAATGGCTACACCTTC. It encodes CASSLEVGSVNGYTF. Full variable domain (missing parts from reference TRBV5-1 and TRBJ1-2): KAGVTQTPRYLIKTRGQQVTLSCSPISGHRSVSWYQQTPGQGLQFLFEYFSETQRNKGNFPGRFSGRQFSNSRSEMNVSTLELGDSALYLCASSLEVGSVNGYTFGSGTRLTVV.

This clonotype was seen at least ten times. The chain joins TRBV5-1 to TRBJ2-2; D gene uncertain. V lost 3 bases and J lost 4, with 13 bases in between. The V gene's germline CDR1 is SGHRS and CDR2 YFSETQ. The CDR3 extends over 15 amino acids. CDR3 protein: CASSSRTGSTGELFF. DNA for the CDR3: TGCGCCAGCAGCTCCCGGACGGGTAGCACCGGGGAGCTGTTTTTT.